Sequencing of this T cell receptor beta chain was carried out in a study of blood T cell repertoires in COVID-19. The overall study: Samples taken during acute and convalescent COVID-19 were collected in the United States, Italy and Spain. PBMCs, B-cell-depleted T cells, or T cells provided the cDNA or gDNA that made up the material.

Germline lookup yields CDR1 SGHDN and CDR2 FVKESK. The CDR3 contains 17 residues. With 2 bases removed from V and 5 bases from J, the gap between germline ends came to 21 bases. In the study's own analysis: How many nucleated cells were present was estimated from reference gene primer amplification. The method was immunoSEQ multiplex PCR; TCRdb's version includes in-frame clones alone and lacks a portion of them. V and J calls and clone size follow that table, whereas D and trimming were derived from the DNA. The data show about 120,000 clones, with 78% seen just once and roughly 2.1% held by the top ten.

This chain joins TRBV14 and TRBJ1-2; D is perhaps TRBD1 (5 bases). The sequencing sample was made of peripheral blood. The clonotype was recovered from an older man with acute or convalescent COVID-19. The CDR3 coding sequence is TGTGCCAGCAGCCAACGACTTATGACAGACCAGATTTATGGCTACACCTTC. Translating gives CASSQRLMTDQIYGYTF.